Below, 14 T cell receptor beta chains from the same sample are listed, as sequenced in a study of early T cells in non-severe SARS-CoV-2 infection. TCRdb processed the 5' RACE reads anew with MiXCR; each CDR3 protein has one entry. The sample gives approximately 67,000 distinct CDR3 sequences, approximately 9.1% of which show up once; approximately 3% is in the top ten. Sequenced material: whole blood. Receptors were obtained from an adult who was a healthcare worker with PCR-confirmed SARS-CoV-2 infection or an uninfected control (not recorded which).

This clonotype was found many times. CDR3 in amino acids: CASSPETDYGYTF. The CDR3, as DNA: TGTGCCAGCTCACCAGAGACAGATTATGGCTACACCTTC. The chain recombines TRBV18 with TRBJ1-2; D possibly corresponds to TRBD1 (5 bases). Germline values: CDR1 KGHSH, CDR2 LQKENI. The V end lost 2 bases, the J end lost 5 bases, and 9 bases lay between the germline ends. CDR3 length: 13 residues.

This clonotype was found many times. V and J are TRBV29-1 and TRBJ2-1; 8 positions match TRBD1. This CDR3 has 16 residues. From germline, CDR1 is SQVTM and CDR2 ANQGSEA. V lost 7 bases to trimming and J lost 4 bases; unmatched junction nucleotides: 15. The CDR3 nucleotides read TGCAGCGCTCTCAAGCCCGGGACAGGCATTTACAATGAGCAGTTCTTC. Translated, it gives CSALKPGTGIYNEQFF.

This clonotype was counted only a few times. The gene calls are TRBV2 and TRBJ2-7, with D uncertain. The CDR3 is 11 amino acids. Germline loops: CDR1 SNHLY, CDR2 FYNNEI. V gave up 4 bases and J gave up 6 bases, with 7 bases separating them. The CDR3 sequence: CASSVAFEQYF. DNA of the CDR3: TGTGCCAGCAGTGTTGCGTTCGAGCAGTACTTC.

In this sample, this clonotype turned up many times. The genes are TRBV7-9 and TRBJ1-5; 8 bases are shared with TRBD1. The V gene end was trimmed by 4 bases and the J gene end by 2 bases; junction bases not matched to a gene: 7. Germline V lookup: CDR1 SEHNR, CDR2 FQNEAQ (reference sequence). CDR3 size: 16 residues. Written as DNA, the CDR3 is TGTGCCAGCAGCTCCCAGGGGGCGAAAGGCAATCAGCCCCAGCATTTT. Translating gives CASSSQGAKGNQPQHF.

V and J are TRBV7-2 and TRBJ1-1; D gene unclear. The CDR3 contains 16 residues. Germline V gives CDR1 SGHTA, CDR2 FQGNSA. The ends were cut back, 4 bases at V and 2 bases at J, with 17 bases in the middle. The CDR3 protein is CASSSRRGSGNTEAFF. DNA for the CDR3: TGTGCCAGCAGCTCCCGTCGCGGTTCAGGAAACACTGAAGCTTTCTTT.

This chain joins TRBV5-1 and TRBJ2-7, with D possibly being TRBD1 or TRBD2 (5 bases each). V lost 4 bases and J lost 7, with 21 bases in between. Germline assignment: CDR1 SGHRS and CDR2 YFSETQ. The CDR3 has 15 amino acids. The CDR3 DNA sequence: TGCGCCAGCAGCCCGACACAGACAGAAACGGGGGAGCAGTACTTC. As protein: CASSPTQTETGEQYF.

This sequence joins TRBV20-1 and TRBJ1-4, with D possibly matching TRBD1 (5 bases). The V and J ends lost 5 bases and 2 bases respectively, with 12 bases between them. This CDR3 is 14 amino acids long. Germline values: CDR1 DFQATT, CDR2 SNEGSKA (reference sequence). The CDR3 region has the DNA TGCAGTGCTGCCGGGGCGAGCACTAATGAAAAACTGTTTTTT. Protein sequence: CSAAGASTNEKLFF.

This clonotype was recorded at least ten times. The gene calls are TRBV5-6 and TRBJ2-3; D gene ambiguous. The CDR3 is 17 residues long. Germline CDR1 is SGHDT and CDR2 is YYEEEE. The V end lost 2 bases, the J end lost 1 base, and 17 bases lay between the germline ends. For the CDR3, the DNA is TGTGCCAGCAGCTTAGTTCATGGCTTTCTTGGCACAGATACGCAGTATTTT. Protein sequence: CASSLVHGFLGTDTQYF.

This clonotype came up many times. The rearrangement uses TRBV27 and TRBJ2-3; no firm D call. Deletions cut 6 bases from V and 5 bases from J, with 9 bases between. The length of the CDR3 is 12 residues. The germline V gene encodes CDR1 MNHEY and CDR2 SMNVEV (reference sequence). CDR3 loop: CASSRSVDTQYF. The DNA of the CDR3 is TGTGCCAGCAGCCGGAGCGTAGATACGCAGTATTTT.

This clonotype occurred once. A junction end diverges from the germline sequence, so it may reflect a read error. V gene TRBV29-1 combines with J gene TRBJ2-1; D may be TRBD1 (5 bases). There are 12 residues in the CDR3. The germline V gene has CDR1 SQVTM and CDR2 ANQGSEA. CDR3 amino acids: CSIERGTDEQFF. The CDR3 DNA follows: TGCAGCATTGAAAGGGGAACGGATGAGCAGTTCTTC.

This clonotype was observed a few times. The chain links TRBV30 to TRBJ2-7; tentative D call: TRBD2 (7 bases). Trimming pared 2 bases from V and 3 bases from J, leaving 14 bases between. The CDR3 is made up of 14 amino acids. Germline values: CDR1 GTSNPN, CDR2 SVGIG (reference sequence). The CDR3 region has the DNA TGTGCCTGGAGTAGGGGGGGAGAAGTCTACGAGCAGTACTTC. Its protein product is CAWSRGGEVYEQYF. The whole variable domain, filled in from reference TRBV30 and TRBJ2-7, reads SQTIHQWPATLVQPVGSPLSLECTVEGTSNPNLYWYRQAAGRGLQLLFYSVGIGQISSEVPQNLSASRPQDRQFILSSKKLLLSDSGFYLCAWSRGGEVYEQYFGPGTRLTVT.

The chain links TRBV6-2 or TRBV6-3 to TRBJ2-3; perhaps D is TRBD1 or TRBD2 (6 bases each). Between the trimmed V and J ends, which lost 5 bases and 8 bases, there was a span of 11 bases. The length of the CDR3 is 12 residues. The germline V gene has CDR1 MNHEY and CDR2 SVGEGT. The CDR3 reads CASSEQGGTQYF. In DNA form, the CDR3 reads TGTGCCAGCAGTGAACAGGGAGGTACGCAGTATTTT.

CDR3 nucleotide sequence: TGCAGTGCTAGTTGGGAGATGGGCAAAAACATTCAGTACTTC. It yields the protein CSASWEMGKNIQYF. The genes are TRBV20-1 and TRBJ2-4, with D tentatively TRBD2 (5 bases). Germline V gene lookup returns CDR1 DFQATT and CDR2 SNEGSKA (reference sequence). The CDR3 length is 14 residues. The V end lost 3 bases, the J end lost 3 bases, and 12 bases lay between the germline ends.

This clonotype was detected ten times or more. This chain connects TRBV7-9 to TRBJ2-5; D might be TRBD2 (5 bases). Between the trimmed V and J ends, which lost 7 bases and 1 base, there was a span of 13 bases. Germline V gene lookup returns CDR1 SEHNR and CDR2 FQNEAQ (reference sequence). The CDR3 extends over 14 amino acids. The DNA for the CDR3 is TGTGCCAGCAAAGTCGAGGGTACCCAAGAGACCCAGTACTTC. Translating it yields CASKVEGTQETQYF.